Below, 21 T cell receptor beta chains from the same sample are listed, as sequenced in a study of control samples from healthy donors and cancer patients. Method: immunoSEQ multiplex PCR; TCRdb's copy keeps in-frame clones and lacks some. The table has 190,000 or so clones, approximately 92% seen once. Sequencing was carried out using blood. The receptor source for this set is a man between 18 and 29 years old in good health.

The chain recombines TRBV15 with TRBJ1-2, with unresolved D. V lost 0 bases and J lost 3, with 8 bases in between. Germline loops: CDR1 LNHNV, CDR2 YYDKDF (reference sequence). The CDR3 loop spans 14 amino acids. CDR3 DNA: TGTGCCACCAGCAGAGATCTGGGAGACTATGGCTACACCTTC. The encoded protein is CATSRDLGDYGYTF. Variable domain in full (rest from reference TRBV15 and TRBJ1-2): DAMVIQNPRYQVTQFGKPVTLSCSQTLNHNVMYWYQQKSSQAPKLLFHYYDKDFNNEADTPDNFQSRRPNTSFCFLDIRSPGLGDTAMYLCATSRDLGDYGYTFGSGTRLTVV.

The CDR3 DNA is TGTGCCAGTAGTATGAAACTTAACACTGAAGCTTTCTTT. Encoded protein: CASSMKLNTEAFF. This chain connects TRBV19 to TRBJ1-1; D call uncertain. V dropped 3 bases and J dropped 2 bases, with 7 bases sitting between them. The CDR3 runs to 13 residues. CDR1 and CDR2 from the germline V gene are LNHDA and SQIVND (reference sequence).

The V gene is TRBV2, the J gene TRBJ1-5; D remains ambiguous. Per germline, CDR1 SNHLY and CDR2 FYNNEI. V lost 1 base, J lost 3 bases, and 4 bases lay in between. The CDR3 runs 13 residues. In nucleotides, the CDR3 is TGTGCCAGCAGTGAAGAATTCAATCAGCCCCAGCATTTT. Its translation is CASSEEFNQPQHF.

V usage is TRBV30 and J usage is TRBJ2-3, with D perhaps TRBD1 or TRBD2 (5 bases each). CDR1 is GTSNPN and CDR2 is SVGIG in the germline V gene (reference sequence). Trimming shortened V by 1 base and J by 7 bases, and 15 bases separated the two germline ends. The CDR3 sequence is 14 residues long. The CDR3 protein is CAWSDGLAGYTQYF. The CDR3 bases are TGTGCCTGGAGTGATGGCCTAGCAGGGTATACGCAGTATTTT.

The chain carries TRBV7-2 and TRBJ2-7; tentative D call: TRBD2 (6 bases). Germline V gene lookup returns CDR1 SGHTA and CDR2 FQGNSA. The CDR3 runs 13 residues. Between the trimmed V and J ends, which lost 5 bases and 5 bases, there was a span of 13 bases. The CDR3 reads CASSPPGGHEQYF. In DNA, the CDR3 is TGTGCCAGCAGCCCCCCCGGGGGTCACGAGCAGTACTTC.

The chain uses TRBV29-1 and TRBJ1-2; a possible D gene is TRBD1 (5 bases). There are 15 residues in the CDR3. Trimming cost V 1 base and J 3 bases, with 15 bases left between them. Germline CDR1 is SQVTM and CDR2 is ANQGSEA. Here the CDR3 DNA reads TGCAGCGTTGAAGGGGCGGGGGGGAATTACTATGGCTACACCTTC. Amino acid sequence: CSVEGAGGNYYGYTF.

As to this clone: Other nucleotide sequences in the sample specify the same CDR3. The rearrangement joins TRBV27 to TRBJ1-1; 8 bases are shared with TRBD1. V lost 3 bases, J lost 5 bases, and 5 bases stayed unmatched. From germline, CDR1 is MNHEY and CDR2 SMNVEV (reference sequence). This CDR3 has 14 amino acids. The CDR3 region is CASSFRQGATEAFF. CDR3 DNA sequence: TGTGCCAGCAGTTTTAGGCAGGGGGCAACTGAAGCTTTCTTT.

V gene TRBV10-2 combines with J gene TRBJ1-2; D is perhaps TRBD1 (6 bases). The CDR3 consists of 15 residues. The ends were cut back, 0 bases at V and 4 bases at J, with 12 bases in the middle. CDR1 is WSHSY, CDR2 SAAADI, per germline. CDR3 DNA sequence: TGCGCCAGCAGTGAGTCGAAACAGGGCCCCTATGGCTACACCTTC. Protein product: CASSESKQGPYGYTF.

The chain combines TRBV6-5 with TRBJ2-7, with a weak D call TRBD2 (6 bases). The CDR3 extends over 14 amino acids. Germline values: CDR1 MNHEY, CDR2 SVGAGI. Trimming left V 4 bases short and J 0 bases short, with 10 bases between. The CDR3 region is CASSLTGSSYEQYF. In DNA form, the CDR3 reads TGTGCCAGCAGTTTGACCGGGAGCTCCTACGAGCAGTACTTC.

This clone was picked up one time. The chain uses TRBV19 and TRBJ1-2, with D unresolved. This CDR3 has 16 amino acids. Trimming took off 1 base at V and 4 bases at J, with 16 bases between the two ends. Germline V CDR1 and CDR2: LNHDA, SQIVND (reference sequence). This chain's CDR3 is CASSIGGQTSGYGYTF. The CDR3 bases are TGTGCCAGTAGTATAGGTGGGCAGACCTCTGGCTATGGCTACACCTTC. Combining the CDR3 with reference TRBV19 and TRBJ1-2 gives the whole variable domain DGGITQSPKYLFRKEGQNVTLSCEQNLNHDAMYWYRQDPGQGLRLIYYSQIVNDFQKGDIAEGYSVSREKKESFPLTVTSAQKNPTAFYLCASSIGGQTSGYGYTFGSGTRLTVV.

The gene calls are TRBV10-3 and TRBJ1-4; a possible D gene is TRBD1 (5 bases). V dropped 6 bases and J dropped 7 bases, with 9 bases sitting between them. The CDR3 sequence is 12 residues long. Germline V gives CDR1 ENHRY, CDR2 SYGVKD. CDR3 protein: CAISDRVEKLFF. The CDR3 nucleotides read TGTGCCATCAGCGACAGAGTTGAAAAACTGTTTTTT.

The CDR3 sequence is CASSGTDETQYF. CDR3 in DNA: TGTGCCAGCTCCGGGACAGATGAGACCCAGTACTTC. The gene calls are TRBV19 and TRBJ2-5, with TRBD1 matching 7 bases. This CDR3 has 12 amino acids. J lost 5 bases, V lost 9 bases, and 6 bases had no gene match. Germline V gene sequence: CDR1 LNHDA, CDR2 SQIVND (reference sequence).

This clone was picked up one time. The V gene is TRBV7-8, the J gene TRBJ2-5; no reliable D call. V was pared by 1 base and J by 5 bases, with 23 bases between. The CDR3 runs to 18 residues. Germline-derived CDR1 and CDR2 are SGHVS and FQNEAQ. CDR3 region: CASSLDFIGAEILETQYF. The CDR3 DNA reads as TGTGCCAGCAGCTTAGATTTTATAGGCGCAGAGATCTTGGAGACCCAGTACTTC.

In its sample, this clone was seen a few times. The CDR3 sequence: CASSLDWSPRGSQPQHF. The CDR3 bases are TGTGCCAGCAGCTTAGATTGGTCGCCCAGGGGGAGTCAGCCCCAGCATTTT. The J gene is TRBJ1-5, the V gene TRBV7-8, with 7 bases lining up with TRBD1. This CDR3 is 17 amino acids long. After removal of 1 base from V and 6 bases from J, the junction contained 12 bases not matched to a gene. From germline, CDR1 is SGHVS and CDR2 FQNEAQ. The variable domain in full, completed from reference TRBV7-8 and TRBJ1-5, reads GAGVSQSPRYKVAKRGQDVALRCDPISGHVSLFWYQQALGQGPEFLTYFQNEAQLDKSGLPSDRFFAERPEGSVSTLKIQRTQQEDSAVYLCASSLDWSPRGSQPQHFGDGTRLSIL.

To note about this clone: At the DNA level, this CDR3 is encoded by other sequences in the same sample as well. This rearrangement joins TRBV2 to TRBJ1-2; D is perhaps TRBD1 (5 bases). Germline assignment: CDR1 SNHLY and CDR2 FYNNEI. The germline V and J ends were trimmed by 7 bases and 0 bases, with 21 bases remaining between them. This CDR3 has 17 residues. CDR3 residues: CASTPRQLTRANYGYTF. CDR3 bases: TGTGCCAGCACTCCGAGACAGTTAACCCGAGCTAACTATGGCTACACCTTC.

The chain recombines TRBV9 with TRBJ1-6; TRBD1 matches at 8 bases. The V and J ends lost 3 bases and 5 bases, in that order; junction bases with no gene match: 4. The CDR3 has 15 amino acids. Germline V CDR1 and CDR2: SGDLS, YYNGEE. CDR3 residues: CASSAKTGDNSPLHF. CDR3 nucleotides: TGTGCCAGCAGCGCGAAGACAGGGGATAATTCACCCCTCCACTTT.

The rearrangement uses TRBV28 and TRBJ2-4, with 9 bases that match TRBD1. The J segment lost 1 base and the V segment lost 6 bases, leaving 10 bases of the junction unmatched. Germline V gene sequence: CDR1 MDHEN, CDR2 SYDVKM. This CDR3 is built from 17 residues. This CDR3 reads CASSLTGGAGAKNIQYF. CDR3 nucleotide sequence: TGTGCCAGCAGCCTTACAGGGGGCGCCGGTGCCAAAAACATTCAGTACTTC. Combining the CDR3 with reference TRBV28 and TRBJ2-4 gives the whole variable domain DVKVTQSSRYLVKRTGEKVFLECVQDMDHENMFWYRQDPGLGLRLIYFSYDVKMKEKGDIPEGYSVSREKKERFSLILESASTNQTSMYLCASSLTGGAGAKNIQYFGAGTRLSVL.

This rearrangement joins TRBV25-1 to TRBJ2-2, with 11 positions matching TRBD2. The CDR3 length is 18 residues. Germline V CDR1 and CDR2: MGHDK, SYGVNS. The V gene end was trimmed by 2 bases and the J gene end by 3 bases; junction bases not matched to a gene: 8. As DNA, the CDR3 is TGTGCCAGCAGTGAAGCTGTTCTAGCGGGGGGAGACACCGGGGAGCTGTTTTTT. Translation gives CASSEAVLAGGDTGELFF.

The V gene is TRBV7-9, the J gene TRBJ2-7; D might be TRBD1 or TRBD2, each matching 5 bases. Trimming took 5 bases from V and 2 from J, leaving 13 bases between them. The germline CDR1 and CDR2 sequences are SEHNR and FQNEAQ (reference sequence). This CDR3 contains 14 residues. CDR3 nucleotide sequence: TGTGCCAGCAGCCTCGGGGCCGAAACCTACGAGCAGTACTTC. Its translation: CASSLGAETYEQYF.

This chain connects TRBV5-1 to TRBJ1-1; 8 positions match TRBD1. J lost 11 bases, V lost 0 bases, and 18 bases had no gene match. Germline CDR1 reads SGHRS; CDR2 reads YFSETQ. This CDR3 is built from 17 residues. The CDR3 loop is CASSLDGQGAKLMQAFF. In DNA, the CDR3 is TGCGCCAGCAGCTTGGACGGGCAGGGGGCAAAATTAATGCAGGCTTTCTTT. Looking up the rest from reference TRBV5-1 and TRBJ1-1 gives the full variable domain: KAGVTQTPRYLIKTRGQQVTLSCSPISGHRSVSWYQQTPGQGLQFLFEYFSETQRNKGNFPGRFSGRQFSNSRSEMNVSTLELGDSALYLCASSLDGQGAKLMQAFFGQGTRLTVV.

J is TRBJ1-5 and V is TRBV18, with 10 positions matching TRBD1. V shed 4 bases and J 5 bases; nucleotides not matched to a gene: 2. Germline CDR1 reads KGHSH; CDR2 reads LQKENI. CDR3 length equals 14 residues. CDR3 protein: CASSLTGGDQPQHF. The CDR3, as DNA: TGTGCCAGCTCACTGACAGGGGGCGATCAGCCCCAGCATTTT.